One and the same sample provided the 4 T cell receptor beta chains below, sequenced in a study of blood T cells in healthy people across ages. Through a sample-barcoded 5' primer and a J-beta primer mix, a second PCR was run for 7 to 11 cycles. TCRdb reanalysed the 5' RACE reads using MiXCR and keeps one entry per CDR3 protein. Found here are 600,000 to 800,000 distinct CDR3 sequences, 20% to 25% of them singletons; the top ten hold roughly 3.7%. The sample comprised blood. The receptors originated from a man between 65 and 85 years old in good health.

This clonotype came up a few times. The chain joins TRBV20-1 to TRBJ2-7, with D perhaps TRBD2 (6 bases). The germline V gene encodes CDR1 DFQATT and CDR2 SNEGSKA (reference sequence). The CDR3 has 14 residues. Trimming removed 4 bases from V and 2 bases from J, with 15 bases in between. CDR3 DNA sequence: TGCAGTGCTAACGAGGGACTGGACACCTACGAGCAGTACTTC. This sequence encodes CSANEGLDTYEQYF.

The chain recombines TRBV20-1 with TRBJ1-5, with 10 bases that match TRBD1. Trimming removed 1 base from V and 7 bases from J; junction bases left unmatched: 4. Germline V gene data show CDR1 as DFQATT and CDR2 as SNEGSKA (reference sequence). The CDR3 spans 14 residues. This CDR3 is CSARGGDRGQPQHF. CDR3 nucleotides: TGCAGTGCTAGAGGGGGGGACAGGGGCCAGCCCCAGCATTTT.

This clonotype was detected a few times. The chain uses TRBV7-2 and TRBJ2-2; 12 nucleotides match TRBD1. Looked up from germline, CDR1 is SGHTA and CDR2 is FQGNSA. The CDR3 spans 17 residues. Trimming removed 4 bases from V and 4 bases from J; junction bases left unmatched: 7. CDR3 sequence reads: CASSSTGQGAPTGELFF. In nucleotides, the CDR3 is TGTGCCAGCAGCTCAACGGGACAGGGGGCCCCCACCGGGGAGCTGTTTTTT.

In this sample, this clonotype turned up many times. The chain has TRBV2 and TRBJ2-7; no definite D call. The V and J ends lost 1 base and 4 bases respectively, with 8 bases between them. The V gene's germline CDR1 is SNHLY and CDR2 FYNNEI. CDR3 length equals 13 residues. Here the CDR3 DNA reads TGTGCCAGCAGTGAAGTCTCGGCTTACGAGCAGTACTTC. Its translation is CASSEVSAYEQYF.